The 15 T cell receptor beta chains below come from one sample, sequenced in a study of blood T cell repertoires in COVID-19. The protocol was immunoSEQ multiplex PCR, while the TCRdb copy is restricted to in-frame clones and leaves out a portion. The sample carries some 90,000 clones, 65% to 90% recorded once. The specimen was peripheral blood. The origin of the receptors is a man aged 65 to 85 with active or convalescent COVID-19.

The V call is TRBV2, the J call TRBJ2-3; no reliable D call. The CDR3 contains 12 residues. Germline V gene lookup returns CDR1 SNHLY and CDR2 FYNNEI. Trimming pared 4 bases from V and 3 bases from J, leaving 5 bases between. CDR3 amino acids: CASSVQTDTQYF. For the CDR3, the DNA is TGTGCCAGCAGTGTACAGACAGATACGCAGTATTTT.

This rearrangement joins TRBV6-5 to TRBJ1-2, with 7 bases lining up with TRBD1. Trimming at V came to 6 bases and at J to 7 bases, leaving 5 bases not matched to a gene. The CDR3 runs to 12 residues. The germline gives CDR1 MNHEY, CDR2 SVGAGI. The CDR3 coding sequence is TGTGCCAGCAGGCGGACAGGAGGTGGCTACACCTTC. It translates to CASRRTGGGYTF.

The rearrangement links TRBV12-3 or TRBV12-4 to TRBJ1-2; 7 nucleotides line up with TRBD1. The CDR3 has 13 amino acids. Trimming removed 8 bases from V and 5 bases from J; junction bases left unmatched: 8. The CDR3 DNA is TGTGCCAGCGGCACAGGGGCTGGGTATGGCTACACCTTC. This sequence encodes CASGTGAGYGYTF.

The J gene is TRBJ2-1, the V gene TRBV5-6, with 11 nucleotides matching TRBD2. Trimming at V came to 4 bases and at J to 5 bases, leaving 5 bases not matched to a gene. CDR1 and CDR2 from the germline V gene are SGHDT and YYEEEE. This CDR3 spans 15 amino acids. DNA for the CDR3: TGTGCCAGCAGCGCGCTAGCGGGGGGCGACAATGAGCAGTTCTTC. This translates into CASSALAGGDNEQFF.

The chain couples TRBV19 to TRBJ2-4; TRBD2 is a possible D gene (6 bases). Between the trimmed V and J ends, which lost 7 bases and 3 bases, there was a span of 16 bases. The germline CDR1 and CDR2 sequences are LNHDA and SQIVND (reference sequence). The CDR3 totals 15 residues. CDR3 sequence (DNA): TGTGCCAGTATGCGGCTGGAGGGCTACAAAAACATTCAGTACTTC. This sequence encodes CASMRLEGYKNIQYF.

V gene TRBV9 combines with J gene TRBJ1-2; D possibly corresponds to TRBD1 (5 bases). Trimming pared 3 bases from V and 3 bases from J, leaving 21 bases between. The CDR3 contains 17 residues. Per the germline V gene, CDR1 is SGDLS and CDR2 is YYNGEE. Written as DNA, the CDR3 is TGTGCCAGCAGCGGCCGCGGTGGGGGGAAGAACCACTATGGCTACACCTTC. It yields the protein CASSGRGGGKNHYGYTF.

This clone was picked up one time. V and J are TRBV2 and TRBJ1-2; 8 bases fit TRBD1. V lost 7 bases, J lost 5 bases, and 3 bases stayed unmatched. The CDR3 length is 12 residues. CDR1 is SNHLY, CDR2 FYNNEI, per germline. The CDR3 DNA follows: TGTGCCAGCAAAGGACAGGGTTATGGCTACACCTTC. Translation: CASKGQGYGYTF.

The rearrangement joins TRBV6-5 to TRBJ1-5, with TRBD1 matching over 7 bases. CDR3 length equals 13 residues. Germline CDR1 is MNHEY and CDR2 is SVGAGI. V lost 11 bases to trimming and J lost 3 bases; unmatched junction nucleotides: 7. Here the CDR3 reads CAASKGANQPQHF. DNA for the CDR3: TGTGCCGCAAGTAAGGGGGCCAATCAGCCCCAGCATTTT.

The chain couples TRBV29-1 to TRBJ2-1, with 7 positions matching TRBD2. This CDR3 contains 12 residues. Germline-derived CDR1 and CDR2 are SQVTM and ANQGSEA. The V and J ends lost 4 bases and 5 bases, in that order; junction bases with no gene match: 2. DNA of the CDR3: TGCAGCGTTGGACTAGCCCACAATGAGCAGTTCTTC. It encodes CSVGLAHNEQFF.

The chain links TRBV7-2 to TRBJ2-3; maybe TRBD1 (6 bases). The CDR3 is made up of 14 amino acids. Trimming removed 1 base at V and 12 bases at J, with 17 bases between. Germline V gene data show CDR1 as SGHTA and CDR2 as FQGNSA. DNA for the CDR3: TGTGCCAGCAGCTTAGGCCGGCCGCAGGGGCCCCAGTATTTT. Its translation: CASSLGRPQGPQYF.

This chain links TRBV6-6 with TRBJ1-2; 8 bases are a match to TRBD1. This CDR3 is 14 amino acids long. Trimming at V came to 7 bases and at J to 5 bases, leaving 9 bases not matched to a gene. Germline assignment: CDR1 MNHNY and CDR2 SVGAGI (reference sequence). In DNA form, the CDR3 reads TGTGCCAGCACCCAGACAGGGGCGAGGTATGGCTACACCTTC. This translates into CASTQTGARYGYTF.

This clone appeared once. The CDR3 here is CASSPGTSVNTGELFF. CDR3 coding DNA: TGTGCCAGCAGCCCAGGGACTAGCGTGAACACCGGGGAGCTGTTTTTT. This rearrangement joins TRBV3-1 (or the pseudogene TRBV3-2) to TRBJ2-2, with TRBD2 matching 10 bases. With 4 bases clipped from V and 1 base from J, the junction kept 3 bases outside the gene matches. This CDR3 spans 16 amino acids. Germline V gene data show CDR1 as LGHDT and CDR2 as YNNKEL (reference sequence).

This sequence joins TRBV2 and TRBJ1-2; perhaps TRBD1 as D (5 bases). Germline V gene lookup returns CDR1 SNHLY and CDR2 FYNNEI. The V end was cut by 4 bases, the J end by 7 bases, with 16 bases between. The CDR3 consists of 14 residues. The CDR3 DNA follows: TGTGCCAGCAGTGGGGGCAGGGCAATCCCTGGCTACACCTTC. This gives the protein CASSGGRAIPGYTF.

The chain employs TRBV5-1 and TRBJ1-1; D is perhaps TRBD1 (5 bases). The CDR3 runs 15 residues. Looked up from germline, CDR1 is SGHRS and CDR2 is YFSETQ. V was cut by 2 bases and J by 0 bases, with 11 bases left in between. CDR3 region: CASSFTGRMNTEAFF. The CDR3 nucleotides read TGCGCCAGCAGCTTTACAGGTCGAATGAACACTGAAGCTTTCTTT.

The chain is built from TRBV5-1 and TRBJ2-2; 8 bases are shared with TRBD1. The germline V gene has CDR1 SGHRS and CDR2 YFSETQ. The CDR3 has 16 amino acids. J gave up 4 bases and V 0 bases, and 5 bases lay outside the gene matches. Written as DNA, the CDR3 is TGCGCCAGCAGCTTGGATCAGGGGGCGGTCACCGGGGAGCTGTTTTTT. Its translation: CASSLDQGAVTGELFF.